One sample yielded the 10 T cell receptor beta chains listed below, sequenced in a study of blood T cell repertoires in COVID-19. Sequencing used immunoSEQ multiplex PCR; TCRdb keeps in-frame clones, though not all of them. The table records some 28,000 clones, approximately 85% of them present only once. Sequenced material: peripheral blood. These receptors were taken from a human donor in a cohort sampled during active COVID-19.

J is TRBJ2-3 and V is TRBV29-1, with D maybe TRBD1 (5 bases). The CDR3 extends over 14 amino acids. CDR1 and CDR2 from the germline V gene are SQVTM and ANQGSEA. Trimming took off 1 base at V and 3 bases at J, with 11 bases between the two ends. CDR3 residues: CSVEGTGKTDTQYF. CDR3 nucleotides: TGCAGCGTTGAAGGTACAGGCAAAACAGATACGCAGTATTTT.

This clone was observed a handful of times. V and J are TRBV7-2 and TRBJ1-4; possibly TRBD1 for D (6 bases). Germline lookup yields CDR1 SGHTA and CDR2 FQGNSA. The CDR3 length is 15 residues. V dropped 0 bases and J dropped 5 bases, with 10 bases sitting between them. The CDR3 is CASSLAGQGNEKLFF. In nucleotides, the CDR3 is TGTGCCAGCAGCTTAGCAGGCCAGGGGAATGAAAAACTGTTTTTT.

The rearrangement uses TRBV3-1 (or the pseudogene TRBV3-2) and TRBJ2-2, with 7 bases identical to TRBD1. There are 17 residues in the CDR3. Losses at the gene ends were 1 base for V and 2 bases for J; bases not matched to a gene: 7. Germline CDR1 reads LGHDT; CDR2 reads YNNKEL (reference sequence). The chain's CDR3 is CASSQVFGTVNTGELFF. The CDR3 bases are TGTGCCAGCAGCCAAGTTTTCGGGACAGTTAACACCGGGGAGCTGTTTTTT.

The chain recombines TRBV11-3 with TRBJ2-1, with TRBD2 identical over 9 bases. The CDR3 length is 15 residues. Germline-derived CDR1 and CDR2 are SGHNT and YENEEA. Trimming removed 5 bases from V and 8 bases from J; junction bases left unmatched: 10. The CDR3 is CASSLQAGGPDEQFF. The CDR3 nucleotides are TGTGCCAGCAGCCTCCAGGCGGGGGGGCCCGATGAGCAGTTCTTC.

V usage is TRBV7-8 and J usage is TRBJ2-7, with TRBD1 identical over 7 bases. V trimming: 3 bases; J trimming: 8 bases; junction bases outside the gene matches: 1. Germline lookup yields CDR1 SGHVS and CDR2 FQNEAQ. The CDR3 has 11 amino acids. The CDR3 coding sequence is TGTGCCAGCAGCTTGGACAGGAAGCAGTACTTC. Translating gives CASSLDRKQYF.

This chain joins TRBV6-5 and TRBJ1-1; maybe TRBD1 (6 bases). Germline V lookup: CDR1 MNHEY, CDR2 SVGAGI. The CDR3 extends over 14 amino acids. V lost 7 bases and J 5 bases, leaving 17 bases between the germline ends. CDR3 bases: TGTGCCAGCACCCACGGGGGGGCTCGTACTGAAGCTTTCTTT. This translates into CASTHGGARTEAFF.

This clone was seen a single time. The chain is built from TRBV24-1 and TRBJ2-2, with D perhaps matching TRBD2 (7 bases). Germline CDR1 reads KGHDR; CDR2 reads SFDVKD. The V end lost 7 bases, the J end lost 0 bases, and 14 bases lay between the germline ends. This CDR3 has 16 amino acids. The CDR3: CATRGGASANTGELFF. The DNA of the CDR3 is TGTGCCACCAGGGGGGGGGCAAGCGCGAACACCGGGGAGCTGTTTTTT.

This chain links TRBV5-1 with TRBJ2-5; the match to TRBD2 covers 15 bases. Trimming removed 5 bases from V and 5 bases from J; junction bases left unmatched: 7. The length of the CDR3 is 16 residues. Germline V gene data show CDR1 as SGHRS and CDR2 as YFSETQ. The CDR3 loop reads CASRSGLAGGVETQYF. CDR3 bases: TGCGCCAGCAGATCTGGACTAGCGGGGGGGGTGGAGACCCAGTACTTC. The whole variable domain, remainder taken from reference TRBV5-1 and TRBJ2-5, is KAGVTQTPRYLIKTRGQQVTLSCSPISGHRSVSWYQQTPGQGLQFLFEYFSETQRNKGNFPGRFSGRQFSNSRSEMNVSTLELGDSALYLCASRSGLAGGVETQYFGPGTRLLVL.

The gene calls are TRBV3-1 (or the pseudogene TRBV3-2) and TRBJ2-2, with 9 bases identical to TRBD2. Trimming took 1 base from V and 7 from J; bases not matched to a gene: 7. CDR1 and CDR2 from the germline V gene are LGHDT and YNNKEL (reference sequence). CDR3 length: 16 amino acids. The CDR3 reads CASSQVGGGAVGELFF. CDR3 DNA sequence: TGTGCCAGCAGCCAAGTAGGCGGGGGGGCCGTCGGGGAGCTGTTTTTT.

The CDR3 region is CASSPTPVRASGNTIYF. CDR3 nucleotide sequence: TGTGCCAGCAGCCCTACCCCGGTGAGGGCCTCTGGAAACACCATATATTTT. V usage is TRBV6-2 or TRBV6-3 and J usage is TRBJ1-3; D gene ambiguous. The germline V and J ends were trimmed by 6 bases and 0 bases, with 18 bases remaining between them. This CDR3 is built from 17 residues. Germline V CDR1 and CDR2: MNHEY, SVGEGT.